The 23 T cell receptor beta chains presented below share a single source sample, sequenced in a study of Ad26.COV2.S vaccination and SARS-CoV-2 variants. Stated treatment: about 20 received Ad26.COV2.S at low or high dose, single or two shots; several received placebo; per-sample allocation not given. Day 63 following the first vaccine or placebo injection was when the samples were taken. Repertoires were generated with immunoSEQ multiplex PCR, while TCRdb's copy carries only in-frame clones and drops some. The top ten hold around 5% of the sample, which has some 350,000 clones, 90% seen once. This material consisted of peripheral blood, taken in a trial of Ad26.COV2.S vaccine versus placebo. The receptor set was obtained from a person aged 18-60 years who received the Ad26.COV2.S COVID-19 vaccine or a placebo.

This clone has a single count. The CDR3 nucleotides are TGTGCCAGCAGTCTCCAGGGTGGAAACACCATATATTTT. Translation gives CASSLQGGNTIYF. The chain recombines TRBV28 with TRBJ1-3, with a possible D match to TRBD1 (5 bases). Germline values: CDR1 MDHEN, CDR2 SYDVKM. The V and J ends lost 5 bases and 3 bases respectively, with 8 bases between them. The CDR3 extends over 13 amino acids.

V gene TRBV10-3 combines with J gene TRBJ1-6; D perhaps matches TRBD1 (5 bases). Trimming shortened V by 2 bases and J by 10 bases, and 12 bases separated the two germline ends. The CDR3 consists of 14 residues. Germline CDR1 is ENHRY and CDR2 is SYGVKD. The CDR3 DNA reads TGTGCCATCAGTGAGATTGGGCGGGGGTCACCCCTCCACTTT. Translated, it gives CAISEIGRGSPLHF.

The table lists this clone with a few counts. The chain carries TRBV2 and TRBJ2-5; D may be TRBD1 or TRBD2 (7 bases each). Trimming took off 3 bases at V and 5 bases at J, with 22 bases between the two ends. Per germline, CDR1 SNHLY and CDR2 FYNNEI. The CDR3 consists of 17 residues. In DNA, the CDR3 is TGTGCCAGCAGTGATGGGGGAGGGGGCAGGTTTCTGGAGACCCAGTACTTC. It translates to CASSDGGGGRFLETQYF.

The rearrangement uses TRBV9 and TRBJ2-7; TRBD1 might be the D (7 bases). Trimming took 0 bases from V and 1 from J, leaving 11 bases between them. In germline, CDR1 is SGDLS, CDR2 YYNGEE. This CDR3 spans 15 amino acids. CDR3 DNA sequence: TGTGCCAGCAGCGTAGATCAGGGGGGATCCTACGAGCAGTACTTC. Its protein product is CASSVDQGGSYEQYF.

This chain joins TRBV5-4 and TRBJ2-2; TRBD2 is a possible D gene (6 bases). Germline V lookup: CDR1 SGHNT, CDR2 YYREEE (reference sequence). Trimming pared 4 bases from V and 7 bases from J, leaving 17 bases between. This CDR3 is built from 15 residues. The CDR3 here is CASSRGGQGGGELFF. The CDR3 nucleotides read TGTGCCAGCAGCCGCGGAGGGCAGGGAGGCGGGGAGCTGTTTTTT.

The CDR3 here is CASSVDSLSYEQYF. CDR3 DNA: TGTGCCAGCAGCGTGGACAGCCTTTCCTACGAGCAGTACTTC. The chain has TRBV9 and TRBJ2-7; D is possibly TRBD1 (6 bases). The CDR3 runs to 14 residues. Germline CDR1 SGDLS, CDR2 YYNGEE. V lost 2 bases to trimming and J lost 1 base, with 10 bases between them.

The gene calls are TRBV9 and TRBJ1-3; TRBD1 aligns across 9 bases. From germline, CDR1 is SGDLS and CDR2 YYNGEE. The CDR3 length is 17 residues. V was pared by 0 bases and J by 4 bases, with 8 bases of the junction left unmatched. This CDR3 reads CASSVGLTGQGGNTIYF. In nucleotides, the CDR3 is TGTGCCAGCAGCGTAGGTCTTACGGGACAGGGCGGAAACACCATATATTTT.

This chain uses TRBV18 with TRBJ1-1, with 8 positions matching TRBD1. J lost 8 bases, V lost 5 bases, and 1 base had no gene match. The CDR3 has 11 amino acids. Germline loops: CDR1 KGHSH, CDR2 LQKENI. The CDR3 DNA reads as TGTGCCAGCTCAGGGGACAGGGAAGCTTTCTTT. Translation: CASSGDREAFF. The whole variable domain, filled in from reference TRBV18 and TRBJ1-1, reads NAGVMQNPRHLVRRRGQEARLRCSPMKGHSHVYWYRQLPEEGLKFMVYLQKENIIDESGMPKERFSAEFPKEGPSILRIQQVVRGDSAAYFCASSGDREAFFGQGTRLTVV.

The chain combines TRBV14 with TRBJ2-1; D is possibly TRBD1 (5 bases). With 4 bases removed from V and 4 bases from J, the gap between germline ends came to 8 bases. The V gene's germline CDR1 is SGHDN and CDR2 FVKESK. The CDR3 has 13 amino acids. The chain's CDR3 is CASSRQFYNEQFF. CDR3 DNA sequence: TGTGCCAGCAGCCGACAGTTTTACAATGAGCAGTTCTTC.

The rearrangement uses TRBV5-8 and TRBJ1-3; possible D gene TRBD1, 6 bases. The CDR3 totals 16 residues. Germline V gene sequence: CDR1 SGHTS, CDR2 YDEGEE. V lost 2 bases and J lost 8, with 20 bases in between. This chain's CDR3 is CASSLGGSLRLDTIYF. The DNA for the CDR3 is TGTGCCAGCAGCTTAGGGGGGTCCCTCCGGCTGGACACCATATATTTT.

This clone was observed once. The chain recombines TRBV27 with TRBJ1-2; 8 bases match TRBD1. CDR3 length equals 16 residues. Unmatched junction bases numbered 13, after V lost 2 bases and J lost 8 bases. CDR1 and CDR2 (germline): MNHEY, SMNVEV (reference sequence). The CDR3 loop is CASSLKPGGVPGGYTF. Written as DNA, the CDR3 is TGTGCCAGCAGTTTAAAGCCAGGGGGCGTTCCCGGGGGCTACACCTTC.

CDR3 in amino acids: CASSYSRPPGTEAFF. Here the CDR3 DNA reads TGTGCCAGCAGTTACTCTCGCCCCCCTGGGACTGAAGCTTTCTTT. The genes are TRBV6-5 and TRBJ1-1, with D unclear. The germline CDR1 and CDR2 sequences are MNHEY and SVGAGI. V was clipped by 0 bases and J by 5 bases, with 13 bases between them. The CDR3 length is 15 residues.

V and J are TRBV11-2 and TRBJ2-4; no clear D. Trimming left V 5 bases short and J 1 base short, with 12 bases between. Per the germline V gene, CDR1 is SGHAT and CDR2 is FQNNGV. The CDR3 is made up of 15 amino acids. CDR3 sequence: CASSLGYLAKNIQYF. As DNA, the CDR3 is TGTGCCAGCAGCCTCGGGTACCTCGCCAAAAACATTCAGTACTTC.

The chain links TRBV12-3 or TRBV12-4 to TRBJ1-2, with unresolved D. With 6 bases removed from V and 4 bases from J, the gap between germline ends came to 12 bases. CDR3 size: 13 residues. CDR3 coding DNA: TGTGCCAGCAGAAGTTCCGCCGGCTATGGCTACACCTTC. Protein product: CASRSSAGYGYTF.

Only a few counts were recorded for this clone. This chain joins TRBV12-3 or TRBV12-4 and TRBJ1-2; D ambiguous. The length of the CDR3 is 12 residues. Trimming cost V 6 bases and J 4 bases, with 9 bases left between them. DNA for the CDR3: TGTGCCAGCAGCCGACTAACCTATGGCTACACCTTC. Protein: CASSRLTYGYTF.

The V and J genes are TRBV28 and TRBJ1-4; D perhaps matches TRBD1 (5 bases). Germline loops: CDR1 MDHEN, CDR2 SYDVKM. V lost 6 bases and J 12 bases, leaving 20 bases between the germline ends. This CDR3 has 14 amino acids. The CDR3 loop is CASSYPGLARELFF. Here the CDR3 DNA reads TGTGCCAGCAGCTACCCGGGACTCGCCCGGGAACTGTTTTTT.

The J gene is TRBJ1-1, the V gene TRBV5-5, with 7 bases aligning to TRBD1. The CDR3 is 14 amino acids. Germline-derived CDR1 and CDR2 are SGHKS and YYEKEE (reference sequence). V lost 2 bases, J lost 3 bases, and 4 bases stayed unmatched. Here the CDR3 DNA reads TGTGCCAGCAGCTTCTGGGACAGTTACACTGAAGCTTTCTTT. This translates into CASSFWDSYTEAFF.

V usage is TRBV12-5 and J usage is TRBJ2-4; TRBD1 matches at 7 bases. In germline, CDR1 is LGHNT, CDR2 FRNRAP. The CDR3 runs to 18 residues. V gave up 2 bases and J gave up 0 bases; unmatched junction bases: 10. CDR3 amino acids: CASGLPIRDSLAKNIQYF. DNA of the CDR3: TGTGCTAGTGGTTTGCCCATCCGGGACAGCCTAGCCAAAAACATTCAGTACTTC.

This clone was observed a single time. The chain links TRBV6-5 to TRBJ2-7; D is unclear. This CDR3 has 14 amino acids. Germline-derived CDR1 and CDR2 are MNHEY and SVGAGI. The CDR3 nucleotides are TGTGCTACCCACTTTGGGGATAACTCCTACGAGCAGTACTTC. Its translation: CATHFGDNSYEQYF.

CDR3 sequence: CASSPTNPNYGYTF. The CDR3 DNA sequence: TGTGCCAGCAGCCCTACTAACCCTAACTATGGCTACACCTTC. This chain uses TRBV5-6 with TRBJ1-2; D gene unclear. Germline V gene sequence: CDR1 SGHDT, CDR2 YYEEEE. Trimming removed 4 bases from V and 0 bases from J, with 10 bases in between. This CDR3 is 14 amino acids long.

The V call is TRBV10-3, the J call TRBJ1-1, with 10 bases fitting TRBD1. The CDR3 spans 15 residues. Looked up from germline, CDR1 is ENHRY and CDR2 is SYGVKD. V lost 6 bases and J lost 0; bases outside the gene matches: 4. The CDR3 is CAISRQGAMNTEAFF. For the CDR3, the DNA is TGTGCCATCAGCCGACAGGGGGCTATGAACACTGAAGCTTTCTTT.

CDR3 in DNA: TGTGCCAGCAGCTGGAGACTAGTAGGAGAGCAGTACGTC. Translating gives CASSWRLVGEQYV. This chain uses TRBV13 with TRBJ2-7, with D possibly being TRBD2 (6 bases). V was trimmed by 4 bases and J by 7 bases, leaving 14 bases between them. Germline CDR1 PRHDT, CDR2 FYEKMQ (reference sequence). CDR3 length: 13 residues.

Here the CDR3 reads CASTQGQLSNQPQHF. The CDR3 bases are TGTGCCAGCACCCAGGGACAGCTCAGCAATCAGCCCCAGCATTTT. This chain connects TRBV6-6 to TRBJ1-5; 7 bases align to TRBD1. This CDR3 spans 15 amino acids. Germline CDR1 MNHNY, CDR2 SVGAGI (reference sequence). J gave up 1 base and V 7 bases, and 7 bases lay outside the gene matches.